Detailed here is one T cell receptor beta chain. TCRdb fed the RT-PCR reads into MiXCR, producing one record per CDR3 protein. The sample has roughly 150,000 distinct CDR3 sequences; approximately 25% are singletons. This entry belongs to a study of patients and donors after allogeneic stem cell transplantation. Sequences were obtained from blood, either unsorted or a sorted T cell fraction (not recorded which). The clonotype was recovered from a human donor who was either an allogeneic HSCT recipient or a stem cell or donor lymphocyte infusion donor (not recorded which). It is not recorded whose cells these are; they may come from a transplant donor.

CDR3 loop: CASSYSRGQGANTIYF. The DNA of the CDR3 is TGTGCCAGCAGTTACTCCCGGGGACAGGGCGCAAACACCATATATTTT. The chain is built from TRBV6-5 and TRBJ1-3, with 9 positions matching TRBD1. CDR1 and CDR2 (germline): MNHEY, SVGAGI. The junction had 6 bases not matched to a gene; V was cut back by 0 bases and J by 6 bases. The CDR3 is 16 amino acids.